The clone carrying this TCR beta chain was counted between two and nine times. Next came a second PCR, run for about 7 to 12 cycles, which used a sample-barcoded 5' primer along with a J-beta primer mix. TCRdb independently ran MiXCR on the 5' RACE reads; one entry per CDR3 protein. The sample contains about 750,000 distinct CDR3 sequences, about 55% of which appear only once. These data belong to a study of blood T cells in healthy people across ages. The clonotype originates from a man aged 80 or over in good health. Sequencing used blood.

As DNA, the CDR3 is TGTGCCAGCAGCGTCACCGGGACTACCCTAGATACGCAGTATTTT. Protein: CASSVTGTTLDTQYF. This chain links TRBV9 with TRBJ2-3; 7 nucleotides align to TRBD2. With 2 bases clipped from V and 5 bases from J, the junction kept 8 bases outside the gene matches. This CDR3 region has 15 residues. CDR1 is SGDLS and CDR2 is YYNGEE in the germline V gene.